A selection of T cell receptor beta chains follows, all from one sample in a study of T cell responses to AZD1222 COVID-19 vaccine. Sequenced by immunoSEQ multiplex PCR; TCRdb stores in-frame clones only, minus some. The sample lists some 100,000 clones, around nine tenths occurring once. The sequences come from peripheral blood, collected on day 0 of AZD1222 vaccination. These receptors all stem from an adult in good health. Each CDR3 is given with its conserved first and last residue. The order of the fields is V gene, J gene, CDR3 protein.

V: TRBV18
J: TRBJ1-3
CDR3: CASSPGMASGNTIYF

V: TRBV4-2
J: TRBJ1-5
CDR3: CASSRTGSDQPQHF

V: TRBV24-1
J: TRBJ2-1
CDR3: CATSDNRGSFNEQFF

V: TRBV28
J: TRBJ2-7
CDR3: CASSQTGYEQYF

V: TRBV3-1/TRBV3-2
J: TRBJ1-1
CDR3: CASNPGGQNTEAFF

V: TRBV10-2
J: TRBJ2-7
CDR3: CASSEIQYEQYF

V: TRBV19
J: TRBJ1-4
CDR3: CASSRQQDWEKLFF

V: TRBV19
J: TRBJ1-2
CDR3: CASSALRTDGYTF

V: TRBV18
J: TRBJ1-5
CDR3: CASSRGSDQPQHF

V: TRBV7-8
J: TRBJ1-2
CDR3: CASSLVGGGYGYTF

V: TRBV3-1/TRBV3-2
J: TRBJ1-6
CDR3: CASSPGAGVSPLHF

V: TRBV29-1
J: TRBJ2-7
CDR3: CSVEGGTAPSTYEQYF

V: TRBV18
J: TRBJ2-6
CDR3: CASSPGQGNSGANVLTF

V: TRBV6-6
J: TRBJ1-2
CDR3: CASTDSYGYTF

V: TRBV15
J: TRBJ2-3
CDR3: CATSRVPPYTDTQYF

V: TRBV10-3
J: TRBJ1-3
CDR3: CAISGLQGAPGNTIYF